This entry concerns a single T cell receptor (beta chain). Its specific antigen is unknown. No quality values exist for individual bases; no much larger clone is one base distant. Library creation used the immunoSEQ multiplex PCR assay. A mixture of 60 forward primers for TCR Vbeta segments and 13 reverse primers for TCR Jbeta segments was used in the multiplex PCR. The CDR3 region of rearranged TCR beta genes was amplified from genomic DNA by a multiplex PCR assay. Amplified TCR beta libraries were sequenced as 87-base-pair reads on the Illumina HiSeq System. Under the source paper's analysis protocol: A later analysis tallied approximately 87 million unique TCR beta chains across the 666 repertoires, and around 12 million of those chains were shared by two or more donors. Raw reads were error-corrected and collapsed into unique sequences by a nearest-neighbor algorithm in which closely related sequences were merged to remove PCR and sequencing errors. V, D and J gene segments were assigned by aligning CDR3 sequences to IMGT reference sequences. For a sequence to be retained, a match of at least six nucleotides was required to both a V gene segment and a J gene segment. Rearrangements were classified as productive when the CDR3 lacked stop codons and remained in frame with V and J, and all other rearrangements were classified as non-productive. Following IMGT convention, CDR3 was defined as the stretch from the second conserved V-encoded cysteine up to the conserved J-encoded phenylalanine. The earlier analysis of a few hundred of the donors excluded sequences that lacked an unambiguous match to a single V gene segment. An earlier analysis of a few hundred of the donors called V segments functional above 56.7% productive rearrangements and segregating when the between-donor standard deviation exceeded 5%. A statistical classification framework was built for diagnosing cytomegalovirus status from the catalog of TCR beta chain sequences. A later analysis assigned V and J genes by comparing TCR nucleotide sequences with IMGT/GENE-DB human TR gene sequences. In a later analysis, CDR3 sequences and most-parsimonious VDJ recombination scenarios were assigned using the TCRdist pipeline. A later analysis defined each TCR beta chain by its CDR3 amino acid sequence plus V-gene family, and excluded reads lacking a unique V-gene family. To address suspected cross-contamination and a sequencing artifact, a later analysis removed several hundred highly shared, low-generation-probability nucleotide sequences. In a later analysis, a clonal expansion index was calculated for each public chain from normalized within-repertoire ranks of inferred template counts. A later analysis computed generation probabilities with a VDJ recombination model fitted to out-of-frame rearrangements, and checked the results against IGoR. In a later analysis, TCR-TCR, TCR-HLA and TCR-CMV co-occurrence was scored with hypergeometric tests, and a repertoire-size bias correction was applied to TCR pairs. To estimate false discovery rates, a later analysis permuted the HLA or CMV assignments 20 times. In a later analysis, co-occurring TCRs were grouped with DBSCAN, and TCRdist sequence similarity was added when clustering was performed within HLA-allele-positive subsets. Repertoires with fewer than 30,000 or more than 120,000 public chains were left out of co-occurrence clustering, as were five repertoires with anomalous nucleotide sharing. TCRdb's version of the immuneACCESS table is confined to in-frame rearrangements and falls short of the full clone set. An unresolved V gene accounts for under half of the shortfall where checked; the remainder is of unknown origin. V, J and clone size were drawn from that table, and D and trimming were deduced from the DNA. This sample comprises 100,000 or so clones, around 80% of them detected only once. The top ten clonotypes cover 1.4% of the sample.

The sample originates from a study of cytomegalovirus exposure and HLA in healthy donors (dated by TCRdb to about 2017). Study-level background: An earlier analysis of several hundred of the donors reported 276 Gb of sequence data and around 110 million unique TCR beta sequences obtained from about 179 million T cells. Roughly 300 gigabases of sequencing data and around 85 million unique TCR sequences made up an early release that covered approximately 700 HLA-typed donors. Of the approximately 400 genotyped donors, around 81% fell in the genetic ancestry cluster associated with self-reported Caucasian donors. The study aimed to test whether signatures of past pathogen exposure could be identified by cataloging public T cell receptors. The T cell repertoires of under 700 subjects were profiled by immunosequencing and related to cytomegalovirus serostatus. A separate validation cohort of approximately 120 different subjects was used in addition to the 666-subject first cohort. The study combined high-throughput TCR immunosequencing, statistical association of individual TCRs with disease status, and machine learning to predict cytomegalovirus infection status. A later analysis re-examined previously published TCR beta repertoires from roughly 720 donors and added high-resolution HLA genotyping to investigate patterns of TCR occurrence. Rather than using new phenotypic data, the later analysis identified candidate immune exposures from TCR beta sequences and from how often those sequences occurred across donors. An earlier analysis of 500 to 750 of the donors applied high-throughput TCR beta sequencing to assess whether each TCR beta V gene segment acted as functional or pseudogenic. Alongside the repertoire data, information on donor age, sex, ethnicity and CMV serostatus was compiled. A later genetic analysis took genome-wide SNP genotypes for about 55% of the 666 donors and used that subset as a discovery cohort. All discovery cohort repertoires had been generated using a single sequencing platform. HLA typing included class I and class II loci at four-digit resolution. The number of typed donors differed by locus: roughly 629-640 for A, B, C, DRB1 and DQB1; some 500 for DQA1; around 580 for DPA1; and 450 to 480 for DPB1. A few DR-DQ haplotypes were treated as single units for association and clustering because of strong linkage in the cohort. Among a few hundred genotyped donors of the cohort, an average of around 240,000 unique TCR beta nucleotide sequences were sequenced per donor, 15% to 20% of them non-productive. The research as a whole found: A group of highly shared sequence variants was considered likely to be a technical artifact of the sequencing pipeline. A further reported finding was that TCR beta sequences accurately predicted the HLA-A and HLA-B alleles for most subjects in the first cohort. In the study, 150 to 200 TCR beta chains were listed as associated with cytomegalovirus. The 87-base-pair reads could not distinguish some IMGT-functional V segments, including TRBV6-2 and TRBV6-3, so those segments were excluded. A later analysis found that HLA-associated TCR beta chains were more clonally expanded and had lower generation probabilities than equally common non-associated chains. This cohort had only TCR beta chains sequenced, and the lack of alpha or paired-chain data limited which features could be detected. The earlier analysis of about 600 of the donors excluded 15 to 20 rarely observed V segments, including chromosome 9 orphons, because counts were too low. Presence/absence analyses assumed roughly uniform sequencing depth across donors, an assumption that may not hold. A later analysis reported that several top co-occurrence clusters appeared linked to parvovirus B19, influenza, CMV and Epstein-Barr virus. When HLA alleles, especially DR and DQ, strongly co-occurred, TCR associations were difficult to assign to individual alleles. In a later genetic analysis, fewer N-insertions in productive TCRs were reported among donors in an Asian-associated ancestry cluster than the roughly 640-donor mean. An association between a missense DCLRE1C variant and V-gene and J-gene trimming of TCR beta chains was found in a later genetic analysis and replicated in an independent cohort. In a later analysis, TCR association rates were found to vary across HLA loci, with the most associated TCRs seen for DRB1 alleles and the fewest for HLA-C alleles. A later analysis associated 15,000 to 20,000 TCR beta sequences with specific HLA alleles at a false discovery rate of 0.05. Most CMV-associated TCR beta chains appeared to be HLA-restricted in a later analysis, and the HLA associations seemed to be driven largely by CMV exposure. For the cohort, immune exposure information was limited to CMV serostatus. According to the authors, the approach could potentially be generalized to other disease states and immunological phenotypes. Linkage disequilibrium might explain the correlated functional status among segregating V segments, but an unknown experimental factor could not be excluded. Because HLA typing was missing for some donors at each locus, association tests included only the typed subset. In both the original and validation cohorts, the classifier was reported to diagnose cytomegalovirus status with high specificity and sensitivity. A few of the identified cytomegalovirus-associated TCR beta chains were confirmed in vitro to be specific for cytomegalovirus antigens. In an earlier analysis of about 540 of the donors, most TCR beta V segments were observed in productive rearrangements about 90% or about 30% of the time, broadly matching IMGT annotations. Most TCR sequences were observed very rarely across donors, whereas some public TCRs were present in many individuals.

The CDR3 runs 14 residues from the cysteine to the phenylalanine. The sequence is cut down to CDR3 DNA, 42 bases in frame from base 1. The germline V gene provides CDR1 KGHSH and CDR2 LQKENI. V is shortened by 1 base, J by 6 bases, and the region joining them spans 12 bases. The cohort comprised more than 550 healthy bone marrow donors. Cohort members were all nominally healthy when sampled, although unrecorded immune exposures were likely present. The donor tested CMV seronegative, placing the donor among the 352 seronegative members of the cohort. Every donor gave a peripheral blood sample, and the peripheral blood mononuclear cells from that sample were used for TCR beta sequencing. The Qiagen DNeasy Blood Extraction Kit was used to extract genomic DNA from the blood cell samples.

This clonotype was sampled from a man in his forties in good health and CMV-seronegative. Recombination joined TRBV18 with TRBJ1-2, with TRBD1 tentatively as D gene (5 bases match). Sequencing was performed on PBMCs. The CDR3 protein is CASSPRGPGNGYTF. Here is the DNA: TGTGCCAGCTCACCACGAGGTCCAGGGAATGGCTACACCTTC.